The TCR beta chain described here comes from a study of OX40 agonist ivuxolimab in advanced cancers. Looked up from germline, CDR1 is SGHDN and CDR2 is FVKESK. This CDR3 is built from 15 residues. V dropped 6 bases and J dropped 6 bases, with 19 bases sitting between them. Generated by immunoSEQ multiplex PCR, the TCRdb table keeps only in-frame clones and is missing some. The profile shows roughly 89,000 clones, roughly 88% of them singletons. The specimen was CD4+ or CD8+ T cells sorted from blood, collected in a trial of the OX40 agonist ivuxolimab. The origin of this receptor is an adult with an advanced solid tumor such as melanoma, head and neck, liver or kidney cancer. The J gene is TRBJ2-3, the V gene TRBV14; D may match TRBD1 or TRBD2 (6 bases each). CDR3 region: CASRKGGTGPDTQYF. The CDR3 nucleotides read TGTGCCAGCAGGAAGGGGGGAACCGGGCCCGATACGCAGTATTTT. The variable domain in full, completed from reference TRBV14 and TRBJ2-3, reads EAGVTQFPSHSVIEKGQTVTLRCDPISGHDNLYWYRRVMGKEIKFLLHFVKESKQDESGMPNNRFLAERTGGTYSTLKVQPAELEDSGVYFCASRKGGTGPDTQYFGPGTRLTVL.